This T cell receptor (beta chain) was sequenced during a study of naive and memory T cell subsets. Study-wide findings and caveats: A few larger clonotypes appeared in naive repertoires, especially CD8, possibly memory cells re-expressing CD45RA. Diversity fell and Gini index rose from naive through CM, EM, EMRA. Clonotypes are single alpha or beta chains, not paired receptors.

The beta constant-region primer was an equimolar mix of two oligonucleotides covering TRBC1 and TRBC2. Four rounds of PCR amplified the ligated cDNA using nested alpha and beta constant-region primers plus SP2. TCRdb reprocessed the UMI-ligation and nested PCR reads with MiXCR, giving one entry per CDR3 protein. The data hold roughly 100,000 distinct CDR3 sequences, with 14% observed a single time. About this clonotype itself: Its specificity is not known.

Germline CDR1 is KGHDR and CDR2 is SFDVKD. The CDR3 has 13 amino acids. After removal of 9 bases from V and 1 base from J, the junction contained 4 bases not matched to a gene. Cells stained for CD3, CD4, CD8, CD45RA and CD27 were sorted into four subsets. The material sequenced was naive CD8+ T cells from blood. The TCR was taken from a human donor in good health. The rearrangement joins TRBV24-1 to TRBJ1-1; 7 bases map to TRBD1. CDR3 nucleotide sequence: TGTGCCACCCGTGGACAGGCGAACACTGAAGCTTTCTTT. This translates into CATRGQANTEAFF.